The rows below give T cell receptor beta chains drawn from one sample of a study of CD8 T cells in ankylosing spondylitis. A single record per CDR3 protein comes from TCRdb applying MiXCR to the 5' RACE reads. The top ten clones hold around 6% of a sample with roughly 150,000 distinct CDR3 sequences, around a third of them seen once. Sequenced: synovial fluid, either unsorted or a sorted T cell fraction (not recorded which). The receptors shown here come from a male donor with ankylosing spondylitis. Both conserved end residues are part of each CDR3. The D gene is left open where the match is weak. Clone size, where shown, is once, few, many, or a class for clones that have expanded.

>15|TRBJ2-3|.|many|TRBV7-2
CASSLGRGGTDTQYF
TGTGCCAGCAGCTTAGGTAGGGGAGGAACAGATACGCAGTATTTT
>13|TRBJ2-7|TRBD1|many|TRBV24-1
CATSETGGHEQYF
TGTGCCACCAGTGAAACAGGGGGCCACGAGCAGTACTTC
>13|TRBJ2-5|.|.|TRBV20-1
CSAGGRSQETQYF
TGCAGTGCTGGGGGCAGGTCCCAAGAGACCCAGTACTTC
>14|TRBJ2-5|.|.|TRBV3-1
CASSQDISRETQYF
TGTGCCAGCAGCCAAGATATCTCCCGAGAGACCCAGTACTTC
>15|TRBJ2-1|.|few|TRBV28
CASQGQGGTYNEQFF
TGTGCCAGCCAGGGGCAGGGGGGTACCTACAATGAGCAGTTCTTC
>14|TRBJ2-3|.|few|TRBV12-3/TRBV12-4
CASSSTPRSDTQYF
TGTGCCAGCAGTTCGACTCCGCGTTCAGATACGCAGTATTTT
>11|TRBJ2-7|.|.|TRBV20-1
CSASLQTEQYF
TGCAGTGCTAGTCTCCAAACCGAGCAGTACTTC
>15|TRBJ1-3|TRBD1|.|TRBV5-1
CASSVGQASGNTIYF
TGCGCCAGCAGCGTCGGACAGGCCTCTGGAAACACCATATATTTT
>13|TRBJ2-1|.|few|TRBV7-8
CASRPSKGEEQFF
TGTGCCAGCAGGCCCTCCAAGGGTGAGGAGCAGTTCTTC
>17|TRBJ2-3|TRBD2|.|TRBV6-5
CASSYSSSGRSTDTQYF
TGTGCCAGCAGTTACTCGTCTAGCGGGAGGTCCACAGATACGCAGTATTTT
>14|TRBJ2-5|.|.|TRBV3-1
CASSQAGGQETQYF
TGTGCCAGCAGCCAAGCGGGCGGCCAAGAGACCCAGTACTTC
>14|TRBJ2-6|.|.|TRBV12-3/TRBV12-4
CASSRSSGANVLTF
TGTGCCAGCAGTCGGTCCTCTGGGGCCAACGTCCTGACTTTC
>14|TRBJ1-3|.|many|TRBV3-1
CASTQTESGNTIYF
TGTGCCAGCACCCAGACGGAAAGTGGAAACACCATATATTTT
>15|TRBJ1-1|.|many|TRBV21-1
CASSQKKPPGAEAFF
TGTGCCAGCAGTCAAAAGAAGCCCCCGGGCGCTGAAGCTTTCTTT
>15|TRBJ2-3|.|.|TRBV3-1
CASSQDNRQLNTQYF
TGTGCCAGCAGCCAAGATAATCGACAGCTGAATACGCAGTATTTT
>16|TRBJ1-2|TRBD1|.|TRBV2
CASSERAQGERAGYTF
TGTGCCAGCAGTGAACGGGCGCAGGGGGAACGTGCCGGCTACACCTTC
>16|TRBJ1-6|.|once|TRBV12-3/TRBV12-4
CASSSLGALLNSPLHF
TGTGCCAGCAGTTCCCTTGGGGCCTTGTTAAATTCACCCCTCCACTTT
>17|TRBJ1-3|TRBD1|.|TRBV6-1
CASSANPDRVSGNTIYF
TGTGCCAGCAGTGCAAACCCCGACAGGGTCTCTGGAAACACCATATATTTT
>17|TRBJ2-3|TRBD1|.|TRBV5-1
CASSLPRTGEGTDTQYF
TGCGCCAGCAGCTTGCCAAGGACAGGGGAAGGCACAGATACGCAGTATTTT
>16|TRBJ2-2|.|many|TRBV18
CASSPTGRGNTGELFF
TGTGCCAGCTCCCCAACTGGTCGAGGGAACACCGGGGAGCTGTTTTTT
>17|TRBJ1-6|.|.|TRBV7-8
CASSLRAISSYNSPLHF
TGTGCCAGCAGCTTGAGAGCTATAAGCTCCTATAATTCACCCCTCCACTTT
>14|TRBJ2-1|.|few|TRBV7-9
CASSTYSSYNEQFF
TGTGCCAGCAGCACTTATAGCTCCTACAATGAGCAGTTCTTC
>15|TRBJ1-2|TRBD1|.|TRBV7-9
CASSLVVGTGVGYTF
TGTGCCAGCAGCTTAGTAGTTGGGACAGGGGTAGGCTACACCTTC
>13|TRBJ2-7|TRBD2|many|TRBV5-1
CASSLSGNYEQYF
TGTGCCAGCAGTTTAAGCGGGAATTACGAGCAGTACTTC
>17|TRBJ1-1|.|.|TRBV4-1
CASSHGTALGMNTEAFF
TGCGCCAGCAGCCACGGGACGGCACTCGGCATGAACACTGAAGCTTTCTTT
>15|TRBJ2-7|TRBD2|many|TRBV20-1
CSARDTLAGALEQYF
TGCAGTGCTAGAGACACACTAGCGGGAGCCCTCGAGCAGTACTTC
>16|TRBJ2-1|TRBD2|few|TRBV7-2
CASSLVGSGVKNEQFF
TGTGCCAGCAGCTTAGTTGGTAGCGGGGTTAAAAATGAGCAGTTCTTC
>13|TRBJ1-5|.|.|TRBV10-3
CAINREPNQPQHF
TGTGCCATCAACCGGGAGCCGAATCAGCCCCAGCATTTT
>15|TRBJ1-4|.|.|TRBV5-6
CASSFYSRGEEKLFF
TGTGCCAGCAGTTTTTACTCCAGGGGTGAGGAAAAACTGTTTTTT
>14|TRBJ1-6|.|.|TRBV4-1
CASSQERPHSPLHF
TGCGCCAGCAGCCAAGAACGACCTCATTCACCCCTCCACTTT
>15|TRBJ2-7|.|.|TRBV7-2
CASSLGRTTTYEQYF
TGTGCCAGCAGCTTAGGAAGGACTACTACCTACGAGCAGTACTTC
>11|TRBJ2-2|.|many|TRBV30
CAWTGSGELFF
TGTGCCTGGACAGGGTCCGGGGAGCTGTTTTTT
>13|TRBJ2-7|.|many|TRBV12-3/TRBV12-4
CASSLQGGYEQYF
TGTGCCAGCAGTTTGCAGGGGGGCTACGAGCAGTACTTC
>15|TRBJ2-3|.|.|TRBV7-3
CASSPDYTSTDTQYF
TGTGCCAGCAGCCCAGACTATACTAGCACAGATACGCAGTATTTT
>13|TRBJ2-4|TRBD1|.|TRBV6-2/TRBV6-3
CASNDRQGDIQYF
TGTGCCAGCAACGACAGACAGGGTGACATTCAGTACTTC
>16|TRBJ2-3|TRBD2|.|TRBV20-1
CSATGTSGGPLDTQYF
TGCAGTGCTACCGGGACTAGCGGGGGCCCCCTAGATACGCAGTATTTT
>14|TRBJ1-2|.|few|TRBV3-1
CASSQGTTGRGYTF
TGTGCCAGCAGCCAAGGTACCACAGGTCGCGGCTACACCTTC
>14|TRBJ2-3|.|.|TRBV7-3
CASSLWGYTDTQYF
TGTGCCAGCAGCTTATGGGGTTACACAGATACGCAGTATTTT
>16|TRBJ1-1|TRBD1|many|TRBV12-3/TRBV12-4
CASSYVGTGRSTEAFF
TGTGCCAGCAGCTACGTGGGGACAGGGAGGTCCACTGAAGCTTTCTTT
>13|TRBJ2-3|.|few|TRBV20-1
CSEAIGGSDTQYF
TGCAGTGAGGCAATCGGTGGGTCAGATACGCAGTATTTT
>22|TRBJ2-3|TRBD2|.|TRBV27
CASSFRTRGLAGSTLGTDTQYF
TGTGCCAGCAGTTTTCGGACAAGGGGACTAGCGGGGAGTACGTTGGGGACAGATACGCAGTATTTT
>15|TRBJ2-2|.|.|TRBV6-1
CASSKQGRATGELFF
TGTGCCAGCAGTAAACAGGGACGGGCCACCGGGGAGCTGTTTTTT
>20|TRBJ1-5|.|.|TRBV28
CASSFQRQGGVRYSNQPQHF
TGTGCCAGCAGTTTCCAGCGTCAGGGAGGCGTTCGATATAGCAATCAGCCCCAGCATTTT
>20|TRBJ2-2|TRBD1|.|TRBV5-6
CASSRYLSDRETSNTGELFF
TGTGCCAGCAGCCGTTATCTCTCAGACAGGGAAACTTCGAACACCGGGGAGCTGTTTTTT
>12|TRBJ2-7|.|few|TRBV11-2
CASNRGTYEQYF
TGTGCCAGCAATCGGGGGACCTACGAGCAGTACTTC
>14|TRBJ1-1|.|few|TRBV18
CASSPSQRNTEAFF
TGTGCCAGCTCACCATCTCAGAGGAACACTGAAGCTTTCTTT